This T cell receptor (beta chain) was identified during a study of T cell repertoires in cytomegalovirus infection. TCRdb reprocessed the reads with MiXCR, giving one entry per CDR3 protein. This sample has around 190,000 distinct CDR3 sequences; approximately 14% occur once, and the top ten carry 25% to 30%. Germline CDR1 LGHNA, CDR2 YSLEER. The CDR3 sequence is 13 residues long. V gave up 0 bases and J gave up 12 bases, with 12 bases separating them. On this clonotype itself: As yet, its antigen is unknown.

Notes on the study in general: Public TCR beta family frequency separated CMV-and-HLA carriers, including in an independent cohort.

Sequencing was carried out using PBMCs. This sequence joins TRBV4-3 and TRBJ2-4, with D possibly TRBD1 on 6 matching bases. The sequence was collected from a human donor in good health (CMV status not recorded). Some clones in this sample may be carry-over from other donors' samples. DNA of the CDR3: TGCGCCAGCAGCCAAGAATTGGGGGCGGCTCAGTACTTC. Translation gives CASSQELGAAQYF.